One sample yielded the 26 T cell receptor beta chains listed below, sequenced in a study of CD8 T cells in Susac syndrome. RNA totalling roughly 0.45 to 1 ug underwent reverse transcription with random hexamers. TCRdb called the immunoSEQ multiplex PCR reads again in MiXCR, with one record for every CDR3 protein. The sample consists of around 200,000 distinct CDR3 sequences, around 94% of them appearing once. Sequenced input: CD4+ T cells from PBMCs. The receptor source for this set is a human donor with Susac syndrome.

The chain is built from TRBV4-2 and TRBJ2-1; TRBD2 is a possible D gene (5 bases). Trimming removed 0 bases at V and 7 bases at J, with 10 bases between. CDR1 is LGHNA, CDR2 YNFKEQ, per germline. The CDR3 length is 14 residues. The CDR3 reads CASSQDELENEQFF. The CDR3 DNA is TGTGCCAGCAGCCAAGACGAACTAGAAAATGAGCAGTTCTTC.

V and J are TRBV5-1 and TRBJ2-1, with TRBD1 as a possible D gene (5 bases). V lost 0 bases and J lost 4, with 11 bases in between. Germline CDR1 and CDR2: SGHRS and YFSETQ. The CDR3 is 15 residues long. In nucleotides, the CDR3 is TGCGCCAGCAGCTTGGGGCGACAGAATTACAATGAGCAGTTCTTC. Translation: CASSLGRQNYNEQFF.

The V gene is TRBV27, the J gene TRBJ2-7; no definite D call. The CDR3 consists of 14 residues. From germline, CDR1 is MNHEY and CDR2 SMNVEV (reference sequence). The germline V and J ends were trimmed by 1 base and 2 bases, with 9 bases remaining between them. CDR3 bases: TGTGCCAGCAGTTTATTCAGAGGAACCTACGAGCAGTACTTC. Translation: CASSLFRGTYEQYF.

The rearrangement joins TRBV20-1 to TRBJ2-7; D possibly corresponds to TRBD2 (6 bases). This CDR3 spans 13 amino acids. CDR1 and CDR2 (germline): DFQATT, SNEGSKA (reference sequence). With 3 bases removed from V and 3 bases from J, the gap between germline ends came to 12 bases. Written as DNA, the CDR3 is TGCAGTGCTAGCCTGGAGGGACTCTACGAGCAGTACTTC. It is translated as CSASLEGLYEQYF.

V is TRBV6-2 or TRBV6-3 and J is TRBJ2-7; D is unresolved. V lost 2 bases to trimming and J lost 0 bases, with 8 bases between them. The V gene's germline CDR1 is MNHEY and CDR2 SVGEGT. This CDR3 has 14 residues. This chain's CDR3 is CASSYRRSSYEQYF. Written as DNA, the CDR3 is TGTGCCAGCAGTTACAGGAGAAGCTCCTACGAGCAGTACTTC.

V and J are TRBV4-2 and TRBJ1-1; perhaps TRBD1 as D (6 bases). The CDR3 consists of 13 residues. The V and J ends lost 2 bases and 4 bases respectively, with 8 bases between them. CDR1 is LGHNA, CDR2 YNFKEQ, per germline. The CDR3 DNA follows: TGTGCCAGCAGCCAATGGGGGGCCACTGAAGCTTTCTTT. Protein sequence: CASSQWGATEAFF.

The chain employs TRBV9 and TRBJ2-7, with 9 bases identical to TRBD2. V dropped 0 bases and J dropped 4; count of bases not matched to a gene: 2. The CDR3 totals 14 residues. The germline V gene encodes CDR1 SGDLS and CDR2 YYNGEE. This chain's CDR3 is CASSVASGDYEQYF. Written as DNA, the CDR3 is TGTGCCAGCAGCGTAGCTAGCGGGGATTACGAGCAGTACTTC.

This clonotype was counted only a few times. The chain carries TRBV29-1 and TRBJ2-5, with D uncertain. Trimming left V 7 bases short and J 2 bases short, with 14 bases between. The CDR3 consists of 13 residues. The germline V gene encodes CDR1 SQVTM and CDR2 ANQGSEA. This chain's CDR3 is CSGCGRLQETQYF. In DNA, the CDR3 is TGCAGCGGGTGCGGACGGCTTCAAGAGACCCAGTACTTC.

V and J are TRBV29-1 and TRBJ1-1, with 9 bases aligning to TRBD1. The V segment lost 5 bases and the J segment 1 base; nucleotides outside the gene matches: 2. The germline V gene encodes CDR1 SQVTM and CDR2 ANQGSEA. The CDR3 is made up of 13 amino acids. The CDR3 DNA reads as TGCAGCGTTTCGGACAGGGGGAACACTGAAGCTTTCTTT. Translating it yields CSVSDRGNTEAFF.

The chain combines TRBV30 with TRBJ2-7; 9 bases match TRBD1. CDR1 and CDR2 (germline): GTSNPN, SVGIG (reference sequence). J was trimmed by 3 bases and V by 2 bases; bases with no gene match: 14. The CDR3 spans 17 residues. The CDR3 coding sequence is TGTGCCTGGAGTTTACTTAGGGGGACAGGGCCTCACTACGAGCAGTACTTC. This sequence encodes CAWSLLRGTGPHYEQYF.

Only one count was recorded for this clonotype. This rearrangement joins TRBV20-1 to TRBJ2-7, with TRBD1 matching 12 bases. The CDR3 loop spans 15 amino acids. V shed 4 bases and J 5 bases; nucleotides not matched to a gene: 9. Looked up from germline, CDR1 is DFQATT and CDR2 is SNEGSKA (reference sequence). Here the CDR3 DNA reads TGCAGTGCTACTCCCGGGACAGGGGGCGGCCACGAGCAGTACTTC. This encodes CSATPGTGGGHEQYF.

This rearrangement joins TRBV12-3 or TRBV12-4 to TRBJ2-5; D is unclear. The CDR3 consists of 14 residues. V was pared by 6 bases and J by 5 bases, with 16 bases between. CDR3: CASSYGRARETQYF. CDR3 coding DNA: TGTGCCAGCAGCTACGGACGGGCGAGGGAGACCCAGTACTTC.

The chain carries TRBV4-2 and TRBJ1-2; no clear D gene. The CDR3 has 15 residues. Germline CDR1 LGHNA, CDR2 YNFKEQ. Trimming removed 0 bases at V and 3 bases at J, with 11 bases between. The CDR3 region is CASSQDTERDYGYTF. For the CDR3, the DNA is TGTGCCAGCAGCCAAGATACGGAACGGGACTATGGCTACACCTTC.

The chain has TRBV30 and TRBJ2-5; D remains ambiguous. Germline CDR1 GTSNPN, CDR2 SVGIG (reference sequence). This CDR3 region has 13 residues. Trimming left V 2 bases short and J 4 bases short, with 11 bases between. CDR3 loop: CAWSPPELETQYF. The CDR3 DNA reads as TGTGCCTGGAGTCCCCCGGAACTAGAGACCCAGTACTTC.

The CDR3, as DNA: TGTGCCAGTAGTCCGGACAGCCTAGAGCAGTTCTTC. Its translation is CASSPDSLEQFF. J is TRBJ2-1 and V is TRBV19; D is possibly TRBD1 (6 bases). The germline gives CDR1 LNHDA, CDR2 SQIVND (reference sequence). The CDR3 extends over 12 amino acids. Trimming left V 5 bases short and J 10 bases short, with 12 bases between.

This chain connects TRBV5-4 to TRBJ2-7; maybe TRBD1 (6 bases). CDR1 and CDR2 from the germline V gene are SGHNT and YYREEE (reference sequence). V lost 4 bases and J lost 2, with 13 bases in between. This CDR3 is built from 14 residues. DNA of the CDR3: TGTGCCAGCAGCCCGAGGGACACTCCCTACGAGCAGTACTTC. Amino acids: CASSPRDTPYEQYF.

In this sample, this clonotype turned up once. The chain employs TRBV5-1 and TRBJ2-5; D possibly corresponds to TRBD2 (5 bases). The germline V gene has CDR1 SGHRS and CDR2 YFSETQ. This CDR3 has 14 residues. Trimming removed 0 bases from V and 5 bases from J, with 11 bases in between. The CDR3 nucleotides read TGCGCCAGCAGCTTGGTCGGGGTCGACGAGACCCAGTACTTC. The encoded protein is CASSLVGVDETQYF. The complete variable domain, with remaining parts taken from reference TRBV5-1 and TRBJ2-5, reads KAGVTQTPRYLIKTRGQQVTLSCSPISGHRSVSWYQQTPGQGLQFLFEYFSETQRNKGNFPGRFSGRQFSNSRSEMNVSTLELGDSALYLCASSLVGVDETQYFGPGTRLLVL.

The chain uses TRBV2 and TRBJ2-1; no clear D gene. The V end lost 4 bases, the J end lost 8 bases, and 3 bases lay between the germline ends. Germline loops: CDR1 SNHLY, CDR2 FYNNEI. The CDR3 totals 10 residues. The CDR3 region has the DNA TGTGCCAGCAGTGTTCATGAGCAGTTCTTC. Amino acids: CASSVHEQFF.

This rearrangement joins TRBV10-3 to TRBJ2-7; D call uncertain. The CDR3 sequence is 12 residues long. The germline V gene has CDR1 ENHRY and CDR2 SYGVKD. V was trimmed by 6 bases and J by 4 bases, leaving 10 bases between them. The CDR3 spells CAIRSLAYEQYF. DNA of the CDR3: TGTGCCATCAGGTCCCTCGCTTACGAGCAGTACTTC.

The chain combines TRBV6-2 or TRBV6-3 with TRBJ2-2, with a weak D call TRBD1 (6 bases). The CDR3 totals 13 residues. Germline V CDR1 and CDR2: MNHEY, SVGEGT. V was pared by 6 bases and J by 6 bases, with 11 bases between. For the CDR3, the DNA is TGTGCCAGCAGACTTAGGACAGCCGGGGAGCTGTTTTTT. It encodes CASRLRTAGELFF.

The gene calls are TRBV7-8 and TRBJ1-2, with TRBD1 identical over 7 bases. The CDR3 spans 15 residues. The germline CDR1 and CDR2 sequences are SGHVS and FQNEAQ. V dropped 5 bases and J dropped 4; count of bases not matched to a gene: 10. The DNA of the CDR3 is TGTGCCAGCAGCCAGGGGCGGGACAGAAGCTATGGCTACACCTTC. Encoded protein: CASSQGRDRSYGYTF.

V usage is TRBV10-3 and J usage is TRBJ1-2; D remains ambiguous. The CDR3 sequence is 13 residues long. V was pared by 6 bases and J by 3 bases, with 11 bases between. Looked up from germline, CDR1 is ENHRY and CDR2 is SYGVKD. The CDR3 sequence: CAIRSSDYYGYTF. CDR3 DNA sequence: TGTGCCATCAGAAGTTCCGATTACTATGGCTACACCTTC.

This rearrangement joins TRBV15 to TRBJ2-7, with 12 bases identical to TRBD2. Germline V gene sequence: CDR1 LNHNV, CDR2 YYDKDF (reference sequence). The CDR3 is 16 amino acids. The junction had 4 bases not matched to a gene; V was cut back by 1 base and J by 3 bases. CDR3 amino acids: CATSRAGTSGFYEQYF. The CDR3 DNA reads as TGTGCCACCAGCAGAGCCGGGACTAGCGGGTTCTACGAGCAGTACTTC.

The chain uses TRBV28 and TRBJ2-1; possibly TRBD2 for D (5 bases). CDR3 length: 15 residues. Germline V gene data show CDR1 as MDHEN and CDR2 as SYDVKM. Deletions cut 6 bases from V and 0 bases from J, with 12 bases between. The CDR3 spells CASRAQRDSYNEQFF. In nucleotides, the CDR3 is TGTGCCAGCAGGGCCCAGAGGGACTCCTACAATGAGCAGTTCTTC.

The CDR3 sequence is CASRAAPYGYTF. In DNA form, the CDR3 reads TGTGCCAGCAGAGCAGCGCCCTATGGCTACACCTTC. The chain links TRBV28 to TRBJ1-2; D unclear. V was trimmed by 6 bases and J by 4 bases, leaving 9 bases between them. Per germline, CDR1 MDHEN and CDR2 SYDVKM. This CDR3 contains 12 residues.

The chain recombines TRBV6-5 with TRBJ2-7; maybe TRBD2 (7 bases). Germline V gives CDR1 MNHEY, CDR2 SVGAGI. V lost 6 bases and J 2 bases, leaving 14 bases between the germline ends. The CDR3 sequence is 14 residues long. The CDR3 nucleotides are TGTGCCAGCAGGGGGGGGAGGGGGGCCTACGAGCAGTACTTC. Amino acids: CASRGGRGAYEQYF.